One and the same sample provided the 20 T cell receptor beta chains below, sequenced in a study of blood T cell repertoires in COVID-19. Profiled with immunoSEQ multiplex PCR; TCRdb holds only in-frame clones, not every one. The table records some 220,000 clones, 65% to 90% of them present only once. The specimen sequenced was peripheral blood. Source of these receptors: a man in his fifties with active or convalescent COVID-19.

V and J are TRBV15 and TRBJ2-1; D is possibly TRBD2 (6 bases). CDR1 LNHNV and CDR2 YYDKDF come from the germline V gene (reference sequence). The germline V and J ends were trimmed by 0 bases and 8 bases, with 17 bases remaining between them. The CDR3 contains 16 residues. The CDR3 here is CATSRDRVGAGHEQFF. The CDR3 nucleotides are TGTGCCACCAGCAGAGATAGAGTGGGCGCGGGGCATGAGCAGTTCTTC. The full variable domain, with the rest looked up from reference TRBV15 and TRBJ2-1, is DAMVIQNPRYQVTQFGKPVTLSCSQTLNHNVMYWYQQKSSQAPKLLFHYYDKDFNNEADTPDNFQSRRPNTSFCFLDIRSPGLGDTAMYLCATSRDRVGAGHEQFFGPGTRLTVL.

The gene calls are TRBV27 and TRBJ1-1, with a tentative D call TRBD1 (5 bases). Trimming left V 0 bases short and J 4 bases short, with 12 bases between. CDR1 is MNHEY, CDR2 SMNVEV, per germline (reference sequence). The CDR3 runs to 15 residues. This CDR3 is CASSLSRQTLTEAFF. The CDR3 nucleotides read TGTGCCAGCAGTTTATCGAGACAGACCCTCACTGAAGCTTTCTTT.

The gene calls are TRBV4-1 and TRBJ1-1; D may be TRBD1 (6 bases). V was pared by 3 bases and J by 5 bases, with 10 bases between. There are 13 residues in the CDR3. Germline values: CDR1 MGHRA, CDR2 YSYEKL. CDR3 DNA sequence: TGCGCCAGCAGCCAGAGGGGGTGGACTGAAGCTTTCTTT. Translating gives CASSQRGWTEAFF.

In this sample, this clone turned up a few times. This chain joins TRBV19 and TRBJ2-1; 9 positions agree with TRBD2. The V gene's germline CDR1 is LNHDA and CDR2 SQIVND (reference sequence). CDR3 length: 24 amino acids. The ends lost 2 bases at V and 2 bases at J; junction bases unmatched: 28. The CDR3 spells CASSIWVPRPSLAGRPSPYNEQFF. CDR3 bases: TGTGCCAGTAGTATATGGGTACCCCGACCCTCACTAGCGGGTAGGCCCTCACCCTACAATGAGCAGTTCTTC. Drawing the rest from reference TRBV19 and TRBJ2-1, the complete variable domain is DGGITQSPKYLFRKEGQNVTLSCEQNLNHDAMYWYRQDPGQGLRLIYYSQIVNDFQKGDIAEGYSVSREKKESFPLTVTSAQKNPTAFYLCASSIWVPRPSLAGRPSPYNEQFFGPGTRLTVL.

The chain combines TRBV7-2 with TRBJ1-3, with D possibly TRBD1 on 6 matching bases. Germline V gene sequence: CDR1 SGHTA, CDR2 FQGNSA. This CDR3 is built from 16 residues. V shed 4 bases and J shed 0 bases, with 13 bases lying between them. CDR3 sequence: CASSSRTATSGNTIYF. For the CDR3, the DNA is TGTGCCAGCAGCTCCCGGACAGCTACCTCTGGAAACACCATATATTTT. Combining the CDR3 with reference TRBV7-2 and TRBJ1-3 gives the whole variable domain GAGVSQSPSNKVTEKGKDVELRCDPISGHTALYWYRQSLGQGLEFLIYFQGNSAPDKSGLPSDRFSAERTGGSVSTLTIQRTQQEDSAVYLCASSSRTATSGNTIYFGEGSWLTVV.

The chain recombines TRBV7-2 with TRBJ1-6; a weak D match, TRBD1 (6 bases). Germline V gives CDR1 SGHTA, CDR2 FQGNSA. This CDR3 is built from 14 residues. The V end lost 3 bases, the J end lost 9 bases, and 12 bases lay between the germline ends. The CDR3 DNA is TGTGCCAGCAGCTTTGGGGGCTTGGGTTCACCCCTCCACTTT. It translates to CASSFGGLGSPLHF.

J is TRBJ2-4 and V is TRBV9; D possibly corresponds to TRBD2 (6 bases). This CDR3 region has 13 residues. The germline V gene has CDR1 SGDLS and CDR2 YYNGEE. Trimming removed 0 bases at V and 7 bases at J, with 8 bases between. The CDR3: CASSVGLDNIQYF. In DNA form, the CDR3 reads TGTGCCAGCAGCGTAGGACTAGACAACATTCAGTACTTC. Variable domain in full (rest from reference TRBV9 and TRBJ2-4): DSGVTQTPKHLITATGQRVTLRCSPRSGDLSVYWYQQSLDQGLQFLIQYYNGEERAKGNILERFSAQQFPDLHSELNLSSLELGDSALYFCASSVGLDNIQYFGAGTRLSVL.

The chain is built from TRBV2 and TRBJ1-6; maybe TRBD1 (6 bases). The germline gives CDR1 SNHLY, CDR2 FYNNEI. The CDR3 totals 15 residues. V dropped 4 bases and J dropped 4 bases, with 11 bases sitting between them. This chain's CDR3 is CASSVGGGYNSPLHF. The CDR3 DNA follows: TGTGCCAGCAGTGTAGGGGGGGGTTATAATTCACCCCTCCACTTT.

The chain joins TRBV11-3 to TRBJ1-1; a possible D gene is TRBD1 (6 bases). The germline V and J ends were trimmed by 3 bases and 1 base, with 6 bases remaining between them. The CDR3 runs to 13 residues. The V gene's germline CDR1 is SGHNT and CDR2 YENEEA. DNA for the CDR3: TGTGCCAGCAGCTTGACAGGGAACACTGAAGCTTTCTTT. Protein sequence: CASSLTGNTEAFF.

V gene TRBV19 combines with J gene TRBJ1-2; D is perhaps TRBD1 (6 bases). The CDR3 length is 11 residues. V shed 8 bases and J shed 5 bases, with 9 bases lying between them. Germline values: CDR1 LNHDA, CDR2 SQIVND (reference sequence). The CDR3 spells CASAQGYGYTF. The CDR3 nucleotides read TGTGCCAGTGCCCAGGGGTATGGCTACACCTTC.

The chain combines TRBV7-9 with TRBJ2-7; 12 bases agree with TRBD1. V trimming: 4 bases; J trimming: 3 bases; junction bases outside the gene matches: 4. Looked up from germline, CDR1 is SEHNR and CDR2 is FQNEAQ (reference sequence). The CDR3 runs to 15 residues. CDR3: CASSSRDRGHYEQYF. CDR3 nucleotides: TGTGCCAGCAGCTCAAGGGACAGGGGGCACTACGAGCAGTACTTC.

This clone was observed a single time. This sequence joins TRBV15 and TRBJ2-5; unclear D gene. The CDR3 consists of 14 residues. CDR1 is LNHNV, CDR2 YYDKDF, per germline (reference sequence). V was shortened by 5 bases and J by 4 bases, with 14 bases between the two germline ends. The CDR3 reads CATSRDWSGETQYF. In nucleotides, the CDR3 is TGTGCCACCAGCCGCGACTGGTCCGGAGAGACCCAGTACTTC. Using reference TRBV15 and TRBJ2-5 for the parts outside the CDR3, the full variable domain is DAMVIQNPRYQVTQFGKPVTLSCSQTLNHNVMYWYQQKSSQAPKLLFHYYDKDFNNEADTPDNFQSRRPNTSFCFLDIRSPGLGDTAMYLCATSRDWSGETQYFGPGTRLLVL.

The CDR3 loop is CASRAGQGGYEQYV. The CDR3, as DNA: TGTGCCAGCAGGGCGGGACAGGGGGGCTACGAGCAGTACGTC. V is TRBV2 and J is TRBJ2-7; 11 positions agree with TRBD1. CDR3 size: 14 residues. The V and J ends lost 6 bases and 3 bases, in that order; junction bases with no gene match: 4. Germline V CDR1 and CDR2: SNHLY, FYNNEI.

The J gene is TRBJ1-1, the V gene TRBV7-8; the D is unclear. Trimming shortened V by 1 base and J by 0 bases, and 9 bases separated the two germline ends. This CDR3 region has 15 residues. From germline, CDR1 is SGHVS and CDR2 FQNEAQ. The CDR3 DNA sequence: TGTGCCAGCAGCTTAGTTCCCAACTTGAACACTGAAGCTTTCTTT. Protein: CASSLVPNLNTEAFF.

J is TRBJ2-5 and V is TRBV5-4; the match to TRBD2 covers 16 bases. The J segment lost 4 bases and the V segment lost 4 bases, leaving 7 bases of the junction unmatched. Per the germline V gene, CDR1 is SGHNT and CDR2 is YYREEE (reference sequence). The CDR3 totals 17 residues. CDR3 loop: CASSTGTSGGALETQYF. DNA for the CDR3: TGTGCCAGCAGCACCGGGACTAGCGGGGGGGCCTTAGAGACCCAGTACTTC. The full variable domain, rest sourced from reference TRBV5-4 and TRBJ2-5, is ETGVTQSPTHLIKTRGQQVTLRCSSQSGHNTVSWYQQALGQGPQFIFQYYREEENGRGNFPPRFSGLQFPNYSSELNVNALELDDSALYLCASSTGTSGGALETQYFGPGTRLLVL.

Only a few counts were recorded for this clone. V is TRBV4-1 and J is TRBJ2-2; 11 bases line up with TRBD2. The junction had 7 bases not matched to a gene; V was cut back by 6 bases and J by 1 base. This CDR3 has 17 amino acids. In germline, CDR1 is MGHRA, CDR2 YSYEKL. The CDR3, as DNA: TGCGCCAGCAGGAAGCTAGCGGGAGGAATGAACACCGGGGAGCTGTTTTTT. It codes for CASRKLAGGMNTGELFF.

This chain joins TRBV4-1 and TRBJ2-3; 10 positions match TRBD2. From germline, CDR1 is MGHRA and CDR2 YSYEKL. CDR3 length: 21 amino acids. V lost 0 bases to trimming and J lost 0 bases; unmatched junction nucleotides: 15. The CDR3 DNA reads TGCGCCAGCAGCCAAGATCCGCCTAGCGGGAGAGGGGGTAAAAGCACAGATACGCAGTATTTT. Its protein is CASSQDPPSGRGGKSTDTQYF.

The chain is built from TRBV28 and TRBJ1-1, with TRBD1 identical over 8 bases. The CDR3 sequence is 11 residues long. The germline V gene has CDR1 MDHEN and CDR2 SYDVKM. After removal of 7 bases from V and 6 bases from J, the junction contained 1 base not matched to a gene. The CDR3 coding sequence is TGTGCCAGCACACAGGGGGCTGAAGCTTTCTTT. This sequence encodes CASTQGAEAFF.

The chain carries TRBV5-5 and TRBJ1-5; D remains unclear. The CDR3 extends over 13 amino acids. Germline CDR1 SGHKS, CDR2 YYEKEE (reference sequence). V lost 0 bases and J 5 bases, leaving 6 bases between the germline ends. The CDR3 loop reads CASSLDSHQPQHF. The CDR3 bases are TGTGCCAGCAGCTTGGACAGTCATCAGCCCCAGCATTTT. Full variable domain (remainder filled in from reference TRBV5-5 and TRBJ1-5): DAGVTQSPTHLIKTRGQQVTLRCSPISGHKSVSWYQQVLGQGPQFIFQYYEKEERGRGNFPDRFSARQFPNYSSELNVNALLLGDSALYLCASSLDSHQPQHFGDGTRLSIL.

The rearrangement links TRBV18 to TRBJ1-1; D unresolved. The CDR3 covers 15 residues. The germline V gene encodes CDR1 KGHSH and CDR2 LQKENI. V was pared by 2 bases and J by 1 base, with 11 bases between. DNA for the CDR3: TGTGCCAGCTCACCAGTGGAGGTGCGGAACACTGAAGCTTTCTTT. It encodes CASSPVEVRNTEAFF.